A single sample gave rise to the 12 T cell receptor beta chains below, sequenced in a study of blood T cell repertoires in COVID-19. Method: immunoSEQ multiplex PCR; TCRdb's copy keeps in-frame clones and lacks some. The table records approximately 300,000 clones, approximately 90% of them present only once. The source material was PBMCs or T cells enriched from blood (not recorded which). The receptors come from a woman in her twenties or thirties who had been exposed to COVID-19.

V is TRBV6-5 and J is TRBJ2-7, with a tentative D call TRBD1 (5 bases). V shed 8 bases and J shed 3 bases, with 14 bases lying between them. From germline, CDR1 is MNHEY and CDR2 SVGAGI. This CDR3 spans 13 amino acids. CDR3: CASLGVIIYEQYF. For the CDR3, the DNA is TGTGCCAGCCTAGGGGTAATTATCTACGAGCAGTACTTC.

The DNA of the CDR3 is TGTGCCAGCAGTGAATTCGCAGGCACAAATGAAAAACTGTTTTTT. Translation: CASSEFAGTNEKLFF. The J gene is TRBJ1-4, the V gene TRBV2; the D is unclear. This CDR3 has 15 residues. Germline CDR1 reads SNHLY; CDR2 reads FYNNEI. V lost 2 bases to trimming and J lost 5 bases, with 12 bases between them.

The chain uses TRBV6-5 and TRBJ2-3; TRBD2 agrees at 14 bases. The germline CDR1 and CDR2 sequences are MNHEY and SVGAGI. This CDR3 spans 16 amino acids. V lost 0 bases, J lost 7 bases, and 3 bases stayed unmatched. The CDR3 DNA reads as TGTGCCAGCAGTTACTCGGGACTAGCGGGGGCGCATACGCAGTATTTT. Amino acid sequence: CASSYSGLAGAHTQYF.

The rearrangement joins TRBV4-2 to TRBJ2-5; 7 nucleotides align to TRBD2. Per the germline V gene, CDR1 is LGHNA and CDR2 is YNFKEQ. The CDR3 contains 15 residues. V shed 1 base, J shed 4 bases, and the junction held 6 bases outside the gene matches. CDR3 protein: CASSQGNSGPETQYF. The CDR3, as DNA: TGTGCCAGCAGCCAAGGGAATAGCGGGCCAGAGACCCAGTACTTC.

This clone appeared once. This chain uses TRBV5-8 with TRBJ1-6; 7 nucleotides align to TRBD1. Losses at the gene ends were 0 bases for V and 2 bases for J; bases not matched to a gene: 5. CDR3 length: 17 amino acids. CDR1 is SGHTS and CDR2 is YDEGEE in the germline V gene. CDR3 sequence reads: CASSLDTGVTYNSPLHF. CDR3 in DNA: TGTGCCAGCAGCTTGGATACAGGGGTGACCTATAATTCACCCCTCCACTTT.

In its sample, this clone was seen once. The chain links TRBV30 to TRBJ2-3; TRBD1 is a possible D gene (5 bases). In germline, CDR1 is GTSNPN, CDR2 SVGIG (reference sequence). This CDR3 region has 13 residues. Trimming left V 4 bases short and J 2 bases short, with 10 bases between. CDR3 region: CAWKQAYTDTQYF. DNA of the CDR3: TGTGCCTGGAAACAGGCGTACACAGATACGCAGTATTTT.

The genes are TRBV27 and TRBJ1-5, with D possibly TRBD1 on 5 matching bases. CDR3 length: 14 residues. Germline V gene lookup returns CDR1 MNHEY and CDR2 SMNVEV (reference sequence). Trimming cost V 4 bases and J 0 bases, with 7 bases left between them. The CDR3 nucleotides are TGTGCCAGCAGTTCCAGGGATAGCAATCAGCCCCAGCATTTT. Translating it yields CASSSRDSNQPQHF.

V gene TRBV7-9 combines with J gene TRBJ1-1; D is ambiguous. Trimming took 3 bases from V and 1 from J, leaving 18 bases between them. Germline values: CDR1 SEHNR, CDR2 FQNEAQ (reference sequence). CDR3 length equals 17 residues. The CDR3 region has the DNA TGTGCCAGCAGCTTCGGAAGGTTGGTCAGGCCGAACACTGAAGCTTTCTTT. Translation: CASSFGRLVRPNTEAFF.

V gene TRBV4-2 combines with J gene TRBJ2-1, with a tentative D call TRBD2 (6 bases). V gave up 4 bases and J gave up 7 bases, with 14 bases separating them. The CDR3 consists of 14 residues. Germline V CDR1 and CDR2: LGHNA, YNFKEQ. The CDR3 loop reads CASSPGDTRNEQFF. DNA of the CDR3: TGTGCCAGCAGCCCGGGGGATACGAGGAATGAGCAGTTCTTC.

The rearrangement joins TRBV2 to TRBJ1-4; no definite D call. Germline assignment: CDR1 SNHLY and CDR2 FYNNEI. Between the trimmed V and J ends, which lost 6 bases and 3 bases, there was a span of 11 bases. The CDR3 contains 14 residues. This CDR3 reads CASSRGGSNEKLFF. The CDR3 nucleotides are TGTGCCAGCAGCCGGGGAGGATCTAATGAAAAACTGTTTTTT. Complete variable domain (other parts from reference TRBV2 and TRBJ1-4): EPEVTQTPSHQVTQMGQEVILRCVPISNHLYFYWYRQILGQKVEFLVSFYNNEISEKSEIFDDQFSVERPDGSNFTLKIRSTKLEDSAMYFCASSRGGSNEKLFFGSGTQLSVL.

The V gene is TRBV30, the J gene TRBJ1-2, with 7 bases aligning to TRBD1. J lost 8 bases, V lost 2 bases, and 8 bases had no gene match. Germline loops: CDR1 GTSNPN, CDR2 SVGIG (reference sequence). There are 13 residues in the CDR3. CDR3 nucleotides: TGTGCCTGGAGTCCGGACAGGCACCCAGGCTACACCTTC. Residues: CAWSPDRHPGYTF.

This sequence joins TRBV5-1 and TRBJ1-2; 7 nucleotides align to TRBD1. Germline trimming cut 5 bases from V and 6 bases from J; bases unmatched to any gene: 16. The V gene's germline CDR1 is SGHRS and CDR2 YFSETQ. The CDR3 runs 16 residues. CDR3 region: CASSSGQAPRIHGYTF. CDR3 sequence (DNA): TGCGCCAGCAGTTCCGGACAGGCCCCTCGGATACATGGCTACACCTTC.